The clone carrying this TCR beta chain was observed a handful of times. As yet, its antigen is unknown. TCRdb reprocessed the reads via MiXCR and lists one record per CDR3 protein. Of almost 550,000 distinct CDR3 sequences in the sample, approximately 15% were seen once. The sample belongs to a study of T cell repertoires in cytomegalovirus infection. The wider study: Evidence of both CMV infection and a matching HLA type came from public TCR beta signatures. Broader study findings: Cumulative frequency of public TCR beta families picked out carriers of CMV plus the relevant HLA. The response measured ex vivo was dominated by TCR beta clonotypes (HLA-C-restricted and CMV-specific).

The CDR3 length is 14 residues. Trimming took off 7 bases at V and 7 bases at J, with 19 bases between the two ends. Germline V lookup: CDR1 MDHEN, CDR2 SYDVKM. The chain is built from TRBV28 and TRBJ1-2, with D tentatively TRBD1 (6 bases). The sample comprised CD8+ T cells from PBMCs. The receptor's source is a human donor in good health (CMV status not recorded). Some clones in this sample may be carry-over from other donors' samples. The CDR3 DNA reads TGTGCCAGCAAATTTCAGAACAGGGAAAGTGGCTACACCTTC. This codes for CASKFQNRESGYTF.